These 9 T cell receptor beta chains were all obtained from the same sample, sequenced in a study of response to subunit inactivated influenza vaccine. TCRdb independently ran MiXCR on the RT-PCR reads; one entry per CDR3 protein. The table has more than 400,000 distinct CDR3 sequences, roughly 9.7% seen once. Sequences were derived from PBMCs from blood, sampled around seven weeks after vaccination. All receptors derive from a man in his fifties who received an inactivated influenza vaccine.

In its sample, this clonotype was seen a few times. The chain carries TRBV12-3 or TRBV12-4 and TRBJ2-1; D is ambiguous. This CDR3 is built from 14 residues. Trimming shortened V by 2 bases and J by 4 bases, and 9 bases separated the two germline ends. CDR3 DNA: TGTGCCAGCAGTTTATTGGGCCAGTACAATGAGCAGTTCTTC. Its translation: CASSLLGQYNEQFF.

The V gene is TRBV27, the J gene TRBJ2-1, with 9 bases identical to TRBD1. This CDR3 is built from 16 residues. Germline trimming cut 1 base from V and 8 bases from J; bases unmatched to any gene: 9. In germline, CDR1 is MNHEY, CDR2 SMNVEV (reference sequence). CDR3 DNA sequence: TGTGCCAGCAGTTTATTCTACAGGGGGCATAAGCATGAGCAGTTCTTC. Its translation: CASSLFYRGHKHEQFF.

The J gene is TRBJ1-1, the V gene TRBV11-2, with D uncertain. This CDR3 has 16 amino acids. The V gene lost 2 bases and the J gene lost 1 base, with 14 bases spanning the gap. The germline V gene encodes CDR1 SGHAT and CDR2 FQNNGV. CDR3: CASSLIGRSSNTEAFF. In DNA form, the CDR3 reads TGTGCCAGCAGCTTAATCGGTAGATCTTCGAACACTGAAGCTTTCTTT.

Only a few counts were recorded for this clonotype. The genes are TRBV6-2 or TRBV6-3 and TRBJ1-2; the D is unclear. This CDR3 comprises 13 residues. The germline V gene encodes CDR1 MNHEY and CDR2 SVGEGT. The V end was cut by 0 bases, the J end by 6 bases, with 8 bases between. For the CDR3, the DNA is TGTGCCAGCAGTTACTCGGGAGTCGATGGCTACACCTTC. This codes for CASSYSGVDGYTF.

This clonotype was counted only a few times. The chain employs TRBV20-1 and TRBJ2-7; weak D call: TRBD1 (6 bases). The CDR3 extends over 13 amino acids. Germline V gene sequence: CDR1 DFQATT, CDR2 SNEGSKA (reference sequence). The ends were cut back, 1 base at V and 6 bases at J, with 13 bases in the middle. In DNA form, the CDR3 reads TGCAGTGCTAGAGGACCCAGGGGTTCCGAGCAGTACTTC. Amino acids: CSARGPRGSEQYF.

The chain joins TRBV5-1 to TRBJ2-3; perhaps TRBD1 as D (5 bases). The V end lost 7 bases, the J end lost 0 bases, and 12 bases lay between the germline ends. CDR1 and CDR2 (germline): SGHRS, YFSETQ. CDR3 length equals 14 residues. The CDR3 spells CASGKGESTDTQYF. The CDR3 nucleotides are TGCGCCAGCGGGAAAGGGGAAAGCACAGATACGCAGTATTTT.

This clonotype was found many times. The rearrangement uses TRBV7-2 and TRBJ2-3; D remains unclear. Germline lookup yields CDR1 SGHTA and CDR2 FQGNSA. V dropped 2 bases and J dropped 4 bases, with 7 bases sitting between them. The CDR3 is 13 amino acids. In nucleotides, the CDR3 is TGTGCCAGCAGCTTAACAGCGCCAGATACGCAGTATTTT. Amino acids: CASSLTAPDTQYF.

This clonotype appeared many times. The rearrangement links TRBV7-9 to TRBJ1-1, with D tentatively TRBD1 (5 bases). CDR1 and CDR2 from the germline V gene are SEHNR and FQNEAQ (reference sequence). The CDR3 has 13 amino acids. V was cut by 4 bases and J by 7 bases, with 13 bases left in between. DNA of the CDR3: TGTGCCAGCAGCTCCAGCAGGGACGGTGAAGCTTTCTTT. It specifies CASSSSRDGEAFF.

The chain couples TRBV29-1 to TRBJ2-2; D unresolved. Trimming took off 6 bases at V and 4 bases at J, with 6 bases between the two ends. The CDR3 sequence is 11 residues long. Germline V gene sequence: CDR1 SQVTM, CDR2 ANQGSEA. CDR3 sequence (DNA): TGCAGCGTGGGGTTCACCGGGGAGCTGTTTTTT. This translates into CSVGFTGELFF.